These 16 T cell receptor beta chains share one sample of origin, sequenced in a study of blood T cell repertoires in COVID-19. TCRdb's table, derived via immunoSEQ multiplex PCR, lists solely in-frame clones and lacks some. The sample includes around 220,000 clones, 90% of them seen just once. The sample taken for sequencing was PBMCs or T cells enriched from blood (not recorded which). Source of these receptors: a man aged 25 to 45 who had been exposed to COVID-19.

The V gene is TRBV3-1 (or the pseudogene TRBV3-2), the J gene TRBJ2-2; 7 bases match TRBD2. This CDR3 region has 17 residues. Germline V gene sequence: CDR1 LGHDT, CDR2 YNNKEL (reference sequence). V lost 0 bases to trimming and J lost 0 bases; unmatched junction nucleotides: 4. The CDR3 bases are TGTGCCAGCAGCCAAGATTGGGCGGGGGCGAACACCGGGGAGCTGTTTTTT. Translating it yields CASSQDWAGANTGELFF.

This chain joins TRBV5-1 and TRBJ2-3, with 14 bases aligning to TRBD2. From germline, CDR1 is SGHRS and CDR2 YFSETQ. This CDR3 region has 16 residues. J gave up 6 bases and V 4 bases, and 7 bases lay outside the gene matches. CDR3 amino acids: CASSLGLAGGPDTQYF. For the CDR3, the DNA is TGCGCCAGCAGCCTAGGACTAGCGGGGGGCCCGGATACGCAGTATTTT.

The chain uses TRBV19 and TRBJ2-1; D is unclear. V was pared by 4 bases and J by 10 bases, with 17 bases between. This CDR3 is built from 14 residues. Germline V gene lookup returns CDR1 LNHDA and CDR2 SQIVND (reference sequence). CDR3 amino acids: CASSTITLGMEQFF. The CDR3 bases are TGTGCCAGTAGTACCATAACCCTAGGAATGGAGCAGTTCTTC. Based on the CDR3 plus reference TRBV19 and TRBJ2-1, the full variable domain is DGGITQSPKYLFRKEGQNVTLSCEQNLNHDAMYWYRQDPGQGLRLIYYSQIVNDFQKGDIAEGYSVSREKKESFPLTVTSAQKNPTAFYLCASSTITLGMEQFFGPGTRLTVL.

This chain uses TRBV21-1 with TRBJ1-1. TRBV21-1 is annotated as a pseudogene. This CDR3 region has 8 residues. The CDR3 loop is CARRFGFF. The CDR3 bases are TGTGCCAGGCGGTTTGGTTTCTTT.

This clone was detected only once. The rearrangement links TRBV7-2 to TRBJ1-6, with TRBD1 identical over 8 bases. V was clipped by 5 bases and J by 8 bases; unmatched bases: 14. Germline CDR1 SGHTA, CDR2 FQGNSA. The CDR3 contains 17 residues. The CDR3 nucleotides are TGTGCCAGCAGCGCAACATACAGGGGGGCGTACGATTCACCCCTCCACTTT. This encodes CASSATYRGAYDSPLHF.

J is TRBJ1-2 and V is TRBV5-4, with 9 bases fitting TRBD1. Trimming took 4 bases from V and 7 from J; bases not matched to a gene: 11. This CDR3 is built from 15 residues. CDR1 and CDR2 (germline): SGHNT, YYREEE (reference sequence). CDR3 DNA sequence: TGTGCCAGCAGCACCGCGGACAGGGGAAGTATTGGCTACACCTTC. Amino acids: CASSTADRGSIGYTF.

The V call is TRBV2, the J call TRBJ1-5; the match to TRBD1 covers 7 bases. Germline CDR1 SNHLY, CDR2 FYNNEI. The CDR3 has 15 residues. The J segment lost 3 bases and the V segment lost 6 bases, leaving 8 bases of the junction unmatched. For the CDR3, the DNA is TGTGCCAGCAGCGATGACAGGGACCTCAATCAGCCCCAGCATTTT. Its protein product is CASSDDRDLNQPQHF. Full variable domain (outside the CDR3, taken from reference TRBV2 and TRBJ1-5): EPEVTQTPSHQVTQMGQEVILRCVPISNHLYFYWYRQILGQKVEFLVSFYNNEISEKSEIFDDQFSVERPDGSNFTLKIRSTKLEDSAMYFCASSDDRDLNQPQHFGDGTRLSIL.

The chain uses TRBV9 and TRBJ2-3; 10 bases map to TRBD1. With 0 bases clipped from V and 6 bases from J, the junction kept 7 bases outside the gene matches. The CDR3 contains 16 residues. Germline loops: CDR1 SGDLS, CDR2 YYNGEE. The CDR3 is CASSVGGTGVGDTQYF. CDR3 coding DNA: TGTGCCAGCAGCGTAGGCGGGACAGGGGTTGGGGATACGCAGTATTTT.

This clone was seen a single time. The chain recombines TRBV5-4 with TRBJ2-1, with D possibly matching TRBD2 (6 bases). With 5 bases removed from V and 7 bases from J, the gap between germline ends came to 25 bases. Germline CDR1 is SGHNT and CDR2 is YYREEE (reference sequence). This CDR3 is 17 amino acids long. The CDR3: CASSSLAGTDIPNEQFF. The CDR3 DNA follows: TGTGCCAGCAGTTCTTTGGCCGGGACTGATATCCCAAATGAGCAGTTCTTC.

The V call is TRBV6-2 or TRBV6-3, the J call TRBJ1-6, with TRBD1 identical over 10 bases. Germline trimming cut 4 bases from V and 9 bases from J; bases unmatched to any gene: 6. The germline gives CDR1 MNHEY, CDR2 SVGEGT. The CDR3 loop spans 15 amino acids. DNA for the CDR3: TGTGCCAGCAGTTTATCGGGACAGGGGACTTCACCCCTCCACTTT. It encodes CASSLSGQGTSPLHF.

A few counts support this clone. The CDR3 spells CASSLYGGQGGYEQYF. CDR3 in DNA: TGTGCCAGCAGTTTATATGGGGGACAGGGGGGCTACGAGCAGTACTTC. V and J are TRBV27 and TRBJ2-7; TRBD1 matches at 11 bases. CDR1 MNHEY and CDR2 SMNVEV come from the germline V gene (reference sequence). The CDR3 loop spans 16 amino acids. With 1 base clipped from V and 3 bases from J, the junction kept 5 bases outside the gene matches.

The chain has TRBV7-2 and TRBJ1-2; TRBD1 agrees at 10 bases. In germline, CDR1 is SGHTA, CDR2 FQGNSA. V was clipped by 3 bases and J by 4 bases; unmatched bases: 11. This CDR3 region has 17 residues. For the CDR3, the DNA is TGTGCCAGCAGCTTTCAGACAGGGGGCGCAAATCTCTATGGCTACACCTTC. Protein product: CASSFQTGGANLYGYTF.

The rearrangement joins TRBV6-5 to TRBJ1-6; 8 positions agree with TRBD1. This CDR3 comprises 14 residues. Germline assignment: CDR1 MNHEY and CDR2 SVGAGI. The V gene end was trimmed by 8 bases and the J gene end by 10 bases; junction bases not matched to a gene: 10. The CDR3 sequence is CASVDGQGLSPLHF. DNA of the CDR3: TGTGCCAGCGTCGATGGACAGGGTTTGTCACCCCTCCACTTT.

V usage is TRBV5-1 and J usage is TRBJ2-7; TRBD1 aligns across 9 bases. CDR1 is SGHRS and CDR2 is YFSETQ in the germline V gene. With 1 base clipped from V and 5 bases from J, the junction kept 10 bases outside the gene matches. The CDR3 sequence is 16 residues long. Here the CDR3 DNA reads TGCGCCAGCAGCTTGCCACTTCCAGGACAGGGGAACGAGCAGTACTTC. This encodes CASSLPLPGQGNEQYF.

The V call is TRBV5-8, the J call TRBJ2-4, with D possibly TRBD2 on 6 matching bases. Germline V gene sequence: CDR1 SGHTS, CDR2 YDEGEE. V gave up 2 bases and J gave up 7 bases, with 10 bases separating them. The CDR3 sequence is 13 residues long. The CDR3 spells CASSFSRGNIQYF. The DNA for the CDR3 is TGTGCCAGCAGCTTCTCCCGGGGGAACATTCAGTACTTC.

This sequence joins TRBV3-1 (or the pseudogene TRBV3-2) and TRBJ2-3; 14 bases agree with TRBD2. CDR1 and CDR2 from the germline V gene are LGHDT and YNNKEL (reference sequence). The V segment lost 2 bases and the J segment 6 bases; nucleotides outside the gene matches: 10. The length of the CDR3 is 18 residues. CDR3 nucleotides: TGTGCCAGCAGCCAACGCGGGACTAGCGGGGGATTGAGCGATACGCAGTATTTT. It encodes CASSQRGTSGGLSDTQYF.